These T cell receptor beta chains were read from a single sample in a study of blood T cell repertoires in COVID-19. Method: immunoSEQ multiplex PCR; TCRdb's copy keeps in-frame clones and lacks some. The sample shows 80,000 to 90,000 clones, about 85% of them seen only once. Specimen: peripheral blood. The receptors were sampled from a woman older than 75 with COVID-19, enrolled during active disease. Both conserved end residues are part of each CDR3. Fields, in order: V gene, J gene, D gene, clone size, CDR3 protein, CDR3 DNA. D genes are given only for firm matches. Some rows mark clone size as missing; the rest say once, few, many or name a class of expanded clone.

>TRBV18|TRBJ2-2|.|once
CASSHDGDTGELFF
TGTGCCAGCTCGCACGACGGAGACACCGGGGAGCTGTTTTTT
>TRBV5-1|TRBJ2-1|TRBD2|.
CASSLSLAGLWGEQFF
TGCGCCAGCAGCTTGTCTCTAGCGGGACTATGGGGTGAGCAGTTCTTC
>TRBV5-5|TRBJ2-7|.|once
CASSLWSGSYEQYF
TGTGCCAGCAGCTTGTGGTCGGGGAGTTACGAGCAGTACTTC
>TRBV5-1|TRBJ2-3|TRBD1|few
CASSPGDRGGSDTQYF
TGCGCCAGCAGCCCGGGGGACAGGGGTGGGTCAGATACGCAGTATTTT
>TRBV7-2|TRBJ2-7|.|once
CASSFRQGGGSNPKYF
TGTGCCAGCAGCTTTAGACAGGGCGGGGGGTCAAATCCGAAGTACTTC
>TRBV6-6|TRBJ1-4|.|.
CASSPLPGGRIEKLFF
TGTGCCAGCAGCCCCCTCCCCGGGGGGCGCATTGAAAAACTGTTTTTT
>TRBV12-3/TRBV12-4|TRBJ2-7|.|.
CASSLDWHEQYF
TGTGCCAGCAGTTTAGATTGGCACGAGCAGTACTTC
>TRBV5-1|TRBJ2-3|TRBD2|once
CASSTGTSGRATDTQYF
TGCGCCAGCAGCACCGGGACTAGCGGGAGGGCGACAGATACGCAGTATTTT
>TRBV18|TRBJ1-1|.|.
CASSPEAVNTEAFF
TGTGCCAGCTCACCGGAGGCAGTGAACACTGAAGCTTTCTTT
>TRBV7-3|TRBJ2-3|.|.
CASSLIFADTQYF
TGTGCCAGCAGCTTAATTTTCGCAGATACGCAGTATTTT
>TRBV2|TRBJ2-1|TRBD1|.
CASADRGSYNEQFF
TGTGCCAGCGCCGACAGGGGCTCCTACAATGAGCAGTTCTTC
>TRBV2|TRBJ2-5|TRBD2|.
CASIKEVGLGKETQYF
TGTGCCAGCATCAAGGAAGTGGGACTAGGGAAAGAGACCCAGTACTTC
>TRBV7-5|TRBJ2-1|.|.
CVRSFPGTSNEQFF
TGTGTCAGAAGCTTCCCTGGGACAAGCAATGAGCAGTTCTTC
>TRBV2|TRBJ1-2|.|.
CASSQGAQYGYTF
TGTGCCAGCAGTCAAGGAGCGCAGTATGGCTACACCTTC
>TRBV10-1|TRBJ1-2|.|.
CASSARRNYGYTF
TGCGCCAGCAGTGCTCGGAGGAACTATGGCTACACCTTC
>TRBV18|TRBJ1-1|.|.
CASSQLSDSHTEAFF
TGTGCCAGCTCACAGCTATCAGACAGCCACACTGAAGCTTTCTTT
>TRBV29-1|TRBJ2-3|TRBD2|.
CSVDGAGGGTQYF
TGCAGCGTTGACGGGGCGGGAGGGGGTACGCAGTATTTT
>TRBV7-2|TRBJ2-7|TRBD2|.
CASSFASGGRSSYEQYF
TGTGCCAGCAGCTTCGCTAGCGGGGGGAGGAGCTCCTACGAGCAGTACTTC
>TRBV9|TRBJ1-6|.|.
CASSAKGGGGSPLHF
TGTGCCAGCAGCGCCAAGGGGGGGGGCGGTTCACCCCTCCACTTT
>TRBV7-9|TRBJ2-7|TRBD1|once
CASSSPGQVFSYEQYF
TGTGCCAGCAGCTCTCCGGGACAGGTCTTCTCCTACGAGCAGTACTTC
>TRBV2|TRBJ2-1|TRBD2|.
CASRVSGGASNEQFF
TGTGCCAGCAGAGTAAGCGGGGGGGCTTCAAATGAGCAGTTCTTC
>TRBV11-3|TRBJ1-6|TRBD1|few
CASSSPPGQGRSPLHF
TGTGCCAGCAGCTCCCCTCCTGGACAGGGACGGTCACCCCTCCACTTT
>TRBV5-1|TRBJ2-1|TRBD1|.
CASSLGQGSINEQFF
TGCGCCAGCAGCTTGGGACAGGGGTCGATCAATGAGCAGTTCTTC
>TRBV19|TRBJ1-5|TRBD1|.
CASSTERQGGQPQHF
TGTGCCAGTAGTACGGAAAGACAGGGTGGACAGCCCCAGCATTTT
>TRBV5-1|TRBJ2-2|TRBD2|few
CASSPITGGGNTGELFF
TGCGCCAGCAGCCCCATTACGGGAGGTGGGAACACCGGGGAGCTGTTTTTT
>TRBV5-6|TRBJ2-3|.|.
CASTRTPQGWDTQYF
TGTGCCAGCACCCGTACCCCCCAGGGCTGGGATACGCAGTATTTT
>TRBV6-5|TRBJ2-7|.|.
CASSTTGLSSYEQYF
TGTGCCAGCAGTACAACAGGGTTGTCCTCCTACGAGCAGTACTTC
>TRBV3-1/TRBV3-2|TRBJ2-5|.|.
CASSQDRGQYF
TGTGCCAGCAGCCAAGATCGGGGCCAGTACTTC
>TRBV5-4|TRBJ2-3|TRBD2|.
CASSPRLAADTQYF
TGTGCCAGCAGTCCAAGACTAGCTGCAGATACGCAGTATTTT
>TRBV5-1|TRBJ1-1|TRBD1|.
CASSERTGGIDTEAFF
TGCGCCAGCAGCGAGCGGACAGGGGGCATCGACACTGAAGCTTTCTTT
>TRBV7-3|TRBJ2-2|TRBD2|.
CASSFGLAGTGELFF
TGTGCCAGCAGCTTCGGACTAGCGGGCACCGGGGAGCTGTTTTTT
>TRBV6-2/TRBV6-3|TRBJ2-5|.|.
CASSYLGGGRGLETQYF
TGTGCCAGCAGTTACTTAGGCGGGGGCAGGGGGCTGGAGACCCAGTACTTC
>TRBV27|TRBJ2-3|TRBD2|.
CASRVTSGREWYF
TGTGCCAGCAGGGTGACTAGCGGGAGGGAATGGTATTTT
>TRBV2|TRBJ2-3|TRBD1|.
CASSGRGTGAKSTDTQYF
TGTGCCAGCAGCGGCCGCGGGACAGGGGCCAAGAGCACAGATACGCAGTATTTT
>TRBV13|TRBJ2-5|TRBD1|.
CASSYRGKQETQYF
TGTGCCAGCAGCTACAGGGGGAAGCAAGAGACCCAGTACTTC
>TRBV2|TRBJ2-2|.|.
CASSELSLRGSGELFF
TGTGCCAGCAGTGAACTCTCACTCCGGGGGAGCGGGGAGCTGTTTTTT
>TRBV2|TRBJ1-5|.|.
CASSLTGFRQPQHF
TGTGCCAGCAGTTTAACAGGGTTTCGTCAGCCCCAGCATTTT